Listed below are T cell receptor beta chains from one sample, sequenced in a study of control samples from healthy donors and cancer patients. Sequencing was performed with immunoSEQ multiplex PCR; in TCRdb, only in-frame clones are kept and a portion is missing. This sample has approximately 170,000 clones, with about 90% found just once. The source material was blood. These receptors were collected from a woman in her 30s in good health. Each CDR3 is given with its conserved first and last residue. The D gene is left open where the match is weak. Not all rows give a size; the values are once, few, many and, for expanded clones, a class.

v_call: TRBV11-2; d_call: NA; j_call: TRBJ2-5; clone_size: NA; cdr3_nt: TGTGCCAGCAGCTTAGAGGTGGGAGGGGGAGAGACCCAGTACTTC; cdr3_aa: CASSLEVGGGETQYF
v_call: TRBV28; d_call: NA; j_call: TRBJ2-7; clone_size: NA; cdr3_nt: TGTGCCAGCAAGGTTCCGACAGCGAGAGGGGTCTCCGAGCAGTACTTC; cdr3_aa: CASKVPTARGVSEQYF
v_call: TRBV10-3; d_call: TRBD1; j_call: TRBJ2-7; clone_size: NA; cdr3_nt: TGTGCCATCAGTGAGTCGAGGACAGGGTACCTATCCTACGAGCAGTACTTC; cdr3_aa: CAISESRTGYLSYEQYF
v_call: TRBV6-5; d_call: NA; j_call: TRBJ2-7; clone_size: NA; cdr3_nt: TGTGCCAGCAGTTACTCAAGCCTTAGGGACGAGCAGTACTTC; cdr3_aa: CASSYSSLRDEQYF
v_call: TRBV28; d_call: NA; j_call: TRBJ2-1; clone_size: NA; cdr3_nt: TGTGCCAGCAGCTCCGGGGGGCAGGGTGAGCAGTTCTTC; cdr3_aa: CASSSGGQGEQFF
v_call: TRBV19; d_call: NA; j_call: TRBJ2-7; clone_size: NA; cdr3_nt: TGTGCCAGTAGTCTTGACCAGGGGTCCTACGAGCAGTACTTC; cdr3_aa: CASSLDQGSYEQYF
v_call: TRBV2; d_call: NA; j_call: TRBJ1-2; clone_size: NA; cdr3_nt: TGTGCCAGCAGGGGGAACTATGGCTACACCTTC; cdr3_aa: CASRGNYGYTF
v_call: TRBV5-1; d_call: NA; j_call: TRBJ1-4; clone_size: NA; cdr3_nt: TGCGCCAGCAGCTTAGTAGGGGGAGACAGACCAAATGAAAAACTGTTTTTT; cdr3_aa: CASSLVGGDRPNEKLFF
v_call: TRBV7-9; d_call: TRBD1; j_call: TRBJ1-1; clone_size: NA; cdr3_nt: TGTGCCAGCAGCTTGCACAGGGGGAAGGACACTGAAGCTTTCTTT; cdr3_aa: CASSLHRGKDTEAFF
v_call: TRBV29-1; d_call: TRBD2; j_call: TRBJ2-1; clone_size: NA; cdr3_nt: TGCAGCGTCGCTTTCCATCTAGCGGCAAGGGAGGGTGAGCAGTTCTTC; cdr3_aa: CSVAFHLAAREGEQFF
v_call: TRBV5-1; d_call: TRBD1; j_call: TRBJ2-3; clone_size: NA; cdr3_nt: TGCGCCAGCGGGACAGGGAACACAGATACGCAGTATTTT; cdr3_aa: CASGTGNTDTQYF
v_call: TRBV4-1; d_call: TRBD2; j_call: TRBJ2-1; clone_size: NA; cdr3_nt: TGCGCCAGCAGCCAAGCTAGCGGGAGTACCAATGAGCAGTTCTTC; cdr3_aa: CASSQASGSTNEQFF
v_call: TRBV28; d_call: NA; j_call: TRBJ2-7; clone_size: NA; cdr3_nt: TGTGCCAGCAGTCGACTCTTGAGGGAGCAGTACTTC; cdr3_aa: CASSRLLREQYF
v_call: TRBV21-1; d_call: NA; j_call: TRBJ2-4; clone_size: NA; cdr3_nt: TGTGCCAGCAGCACAAACGGGAGGTTAGCCAAAAACATTCAGTACTTC; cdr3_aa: CASSTNGRLAKNIQYF
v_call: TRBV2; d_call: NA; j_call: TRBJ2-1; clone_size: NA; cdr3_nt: TGTGCCAGCAGTGAGGGCAGGTCGGCCCATGAGCAGTTCTTC; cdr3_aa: CASSEGRSAHEQFF
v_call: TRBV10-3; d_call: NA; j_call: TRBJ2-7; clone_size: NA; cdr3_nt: TGTGCCATCAGTGTATCGCTGAACTACGAGCAGTACTTC; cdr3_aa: CAISVSLNYEQYF
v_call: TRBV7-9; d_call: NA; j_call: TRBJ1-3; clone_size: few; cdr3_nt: TGTGCCAGCAGCTTAGCCGGGACATACTCTGGAAACACCATATATTTT; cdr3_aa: CASSLAGTYSGNTIYF
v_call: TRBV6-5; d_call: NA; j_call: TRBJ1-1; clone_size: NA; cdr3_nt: TGTGCCAGCAGTACATACCGGACGAACACTGAAGCTTTCTTT; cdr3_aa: CASSTYRTNTEAFF
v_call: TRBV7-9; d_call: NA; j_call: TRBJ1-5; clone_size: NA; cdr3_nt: TGTGCCAGCAGCTTAGGTGGCGGCACCAATCAGCCCCAGCATTTT; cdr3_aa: CASSLGGGTNQPQHF
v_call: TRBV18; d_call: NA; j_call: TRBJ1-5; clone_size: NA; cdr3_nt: TGTGCCAGCTCACCCGGGCCTGGGATGCCCCAGCATTTT; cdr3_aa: CASSPGPGMPQHF
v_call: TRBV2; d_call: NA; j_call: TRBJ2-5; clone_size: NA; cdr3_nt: TGTGCCAGCCAAGCGGAGGAGGCGTGGGCGACCCAGTACTTC; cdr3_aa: CASQAEEAWATQYF
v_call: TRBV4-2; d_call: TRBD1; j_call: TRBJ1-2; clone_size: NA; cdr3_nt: TGTGCCAGCAGCCAAGGCGGGACAGGAGACTGCACCTTC; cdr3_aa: CASSQGGTGDCTF
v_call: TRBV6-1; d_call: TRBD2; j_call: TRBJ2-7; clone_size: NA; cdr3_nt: TGTGCCAGCAGTGAGGGACTAGCGGGAACCTACGAGCAGTACTTC; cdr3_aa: CASSEGLAGTYEQYF
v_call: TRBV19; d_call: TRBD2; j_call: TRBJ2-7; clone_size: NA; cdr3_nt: TGTGCCAGTAGACGGGGGGGGGCGGGAGAGCAGTACTTC; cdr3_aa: CASRRGGAGEQYF
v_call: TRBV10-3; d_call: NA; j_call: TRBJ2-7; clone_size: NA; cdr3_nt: TGTGCCATCAGTGCGGGGGGCCACGAGCAGTACTTC; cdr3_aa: CAISAGGHEQYF
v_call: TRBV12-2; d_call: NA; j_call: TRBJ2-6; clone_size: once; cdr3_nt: TGTGCAAGTCGCTTAGGGACTAGCGTACCTCTAGCTGGGGCCAACGTCCTGACTTTC; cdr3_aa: CASRLGTSVPLAGANVLTF
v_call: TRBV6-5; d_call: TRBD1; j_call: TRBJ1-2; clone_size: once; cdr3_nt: TGTGCCAGCAGGGACAGGGGAAGCTATGGCTACACCTTC; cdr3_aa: CASRDRGSYGYTF
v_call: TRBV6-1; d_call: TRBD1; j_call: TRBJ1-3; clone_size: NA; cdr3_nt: TGTGCCAGCAGTGAATCATTTTGGACAGGGGGCGGAAACACCATATATTTT; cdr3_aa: CASSESFWTGGGNTIYF
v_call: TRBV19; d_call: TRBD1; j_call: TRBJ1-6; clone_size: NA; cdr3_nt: TGTGCCAGTAGTATCGTCAAGGACAGGGTCAATTCACCCCTCCACTTT; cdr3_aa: CASSIVKDRVNSPLHF
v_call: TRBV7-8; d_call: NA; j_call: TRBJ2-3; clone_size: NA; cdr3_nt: TGTGCCAGCAGCTTAGGGGTGGATACGCAGTATTTT; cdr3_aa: CASSLGVDTQYF
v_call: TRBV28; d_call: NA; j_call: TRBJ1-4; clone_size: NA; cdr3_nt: TGTGCCAGCGATGGGACAAGGACGAGGTCTGAAAAACTGTTTTTT; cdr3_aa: CASDGTRTRSEKLFF
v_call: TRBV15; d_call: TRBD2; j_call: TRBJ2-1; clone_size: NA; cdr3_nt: TGTGCCACCAGCGTCTTAGCGGGAGGGTTTTGGAATGAGCAGTTCTTC; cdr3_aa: CATSVLAGGFWNEQFF
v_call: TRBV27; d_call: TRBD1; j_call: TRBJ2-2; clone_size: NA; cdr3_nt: TGTGCCAGCAGTCCCCGGACAGGGGCTGGGCCCGGGGAGCTGTTTTTT; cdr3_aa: CASSPRTGAGPGELFF
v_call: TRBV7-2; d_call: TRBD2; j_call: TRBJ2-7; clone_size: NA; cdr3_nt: TGTGCCAGCAGCTCCCAGGGCGGGGGCGAGCAGTACTTC; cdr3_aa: CASSSQGGGEQYF
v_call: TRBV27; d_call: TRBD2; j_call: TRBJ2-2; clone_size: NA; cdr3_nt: TGTGCCAGCAGTTTGACTAGCGGAAAGGCGGGGGCAACCGGGGAGCTGTTTTTT; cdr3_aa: CASSLTSGKAGATGELFF
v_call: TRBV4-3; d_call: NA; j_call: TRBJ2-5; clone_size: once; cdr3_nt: TGCGCCAGCAGCCGTGGGCCTTTGCAAGAGACCCAGTACTTC; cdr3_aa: CASSRGPLQETQYF
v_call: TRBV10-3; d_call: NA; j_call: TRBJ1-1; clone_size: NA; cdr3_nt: TGTGCCATCAGGGCGAACACTGAAGCTTTCTTT; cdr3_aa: CAIRANTEAFF
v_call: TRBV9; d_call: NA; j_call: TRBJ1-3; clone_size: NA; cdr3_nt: TGTGCCAGCAGCGTGGATTTGGGAGGAAACACCATATATTTT; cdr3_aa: CASSVDLGGNTIYF
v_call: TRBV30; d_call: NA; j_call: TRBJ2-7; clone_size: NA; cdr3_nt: TGTGCCTCGTCTAAACCGGGGGGCCAGTATTACGAGCAGTACTTC; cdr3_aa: CASSKPGGQYYEQYF
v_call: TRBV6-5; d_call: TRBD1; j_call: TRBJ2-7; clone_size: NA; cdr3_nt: TGTGCCAGCAGTTACCGGGGACAGGGCAACTACGAGCAGTACTTC; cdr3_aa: CASSYRGQGNYEQYF
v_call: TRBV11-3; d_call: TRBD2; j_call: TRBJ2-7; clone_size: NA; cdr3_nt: TGTGCCAGCAGCCCCGGGACTAGCCACTACGAGCAGTACTTC; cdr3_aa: CASSPGTSHYEQYF
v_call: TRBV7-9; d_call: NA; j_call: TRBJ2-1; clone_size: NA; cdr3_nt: TGTGCCAGCAGCTTAGCTTCTGTGCCGGGACCATGGAGCAATGAGCAGTTCTTC; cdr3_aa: CASSLASVPGPWSNEQFF
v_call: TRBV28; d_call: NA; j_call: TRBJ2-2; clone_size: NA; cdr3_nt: TGTGCCAGCAGCCCTCGGACCACCGGGGAGCTGTTTTTT; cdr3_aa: CASSPRTTGELFF
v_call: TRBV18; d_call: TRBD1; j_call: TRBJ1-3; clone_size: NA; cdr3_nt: TGTGCCAGCTCAATTTTCCGGGACAGGGCTGGAAACACCATATATTTT; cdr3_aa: CASSIFRDRAGNTIYF
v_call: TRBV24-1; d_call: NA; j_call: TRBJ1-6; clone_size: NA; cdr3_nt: TGTGCCACCAGTGATTCATGGAGGGGGAATTCACCCCTCCACTTT; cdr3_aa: CATSDSWRGNSPLHF
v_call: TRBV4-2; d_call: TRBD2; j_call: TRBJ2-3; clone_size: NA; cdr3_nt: TGTGCCAGCAGACTAGCGGGAGTAGGCACAGATACGCAGTATTTT; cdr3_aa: CASRLAGVGTDTQYF
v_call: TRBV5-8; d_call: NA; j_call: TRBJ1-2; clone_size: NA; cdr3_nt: TGTGCCAGCAGCTTGGCCCAGGTTTACTATGGCTACACCTTC; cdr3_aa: CASSLAQVYYGYTF
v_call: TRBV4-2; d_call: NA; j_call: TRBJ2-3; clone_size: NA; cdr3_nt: TGTGCCAGCAGCCCGGGGTCCTCCCCCGATACGCAGTATTTT; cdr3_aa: CASSPGSSPDTQYF
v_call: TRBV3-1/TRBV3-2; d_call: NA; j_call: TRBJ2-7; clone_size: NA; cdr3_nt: TGTGCCAGCTCCGTCCGGGACATCCCCTACGAGCAGTACTTC; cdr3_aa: CASSVRDIPYEQYF
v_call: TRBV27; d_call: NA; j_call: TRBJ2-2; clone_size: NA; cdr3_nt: TGTGCCAGCAGTTTACCGACAGTCGTGGGGATCGGGGAGCTGTTTTTT; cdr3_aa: CASSLPTVVGIGELFF
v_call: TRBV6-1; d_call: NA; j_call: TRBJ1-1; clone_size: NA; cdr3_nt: TGTGCCAGCAGTGAATTGGAGGGGCTCACTGAAGCTTTCTTT; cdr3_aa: CASSELEGLTEAFF
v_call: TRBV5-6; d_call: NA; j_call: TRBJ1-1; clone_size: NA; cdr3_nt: TGTGCCAGCAGCTTGGGGCTCAGGGACACTGAAGCTTTCTTT; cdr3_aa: CASSLGLRDTEAFF
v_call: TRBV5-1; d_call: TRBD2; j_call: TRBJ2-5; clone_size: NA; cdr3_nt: TGCGCCAGCAGAGCGGGAGGGCCCCAAGAGACCCAGTACTTC; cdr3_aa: CASRAGGPQETQYF
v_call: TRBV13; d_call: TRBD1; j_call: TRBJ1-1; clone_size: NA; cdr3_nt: TGTGCCAGCAGCAAAACAGGGACAGCCTATGGCACTGAAGCTTTCTTT; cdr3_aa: CASSKTGTAYGTEAFF
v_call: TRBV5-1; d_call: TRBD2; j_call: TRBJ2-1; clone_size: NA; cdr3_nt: TGCGCCAGCAGCTTTTCTCTAGGCGGGAGGGCATACAATGAGCAGTTCTTC; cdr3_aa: CASSFSLGGRAYNEQFF
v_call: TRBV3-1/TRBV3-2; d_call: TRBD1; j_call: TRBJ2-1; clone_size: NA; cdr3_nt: TGTGCCAGCAGCCAAGCGGGACAGGTCTACAATGAGCAGTTCTTC; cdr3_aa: CASSQAGQVYNEQFF
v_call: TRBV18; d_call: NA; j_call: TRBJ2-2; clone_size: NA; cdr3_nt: TGTGCCAGCTCACCACCTACCGGGAACACCGGGGAGCTGTTTTTT; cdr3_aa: CASSPPTGNTGELFF
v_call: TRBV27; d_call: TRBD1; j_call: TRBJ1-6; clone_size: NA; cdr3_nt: TGTGCCAGCAGTCTCTCAACGCTCCGGGACAGTTATTCACCCCTCCACTTT; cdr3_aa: CASSLSTLRDSYSPLHF